The 22 T cell receptor beta chains below come from one sample, sequenced in a study of blood T cell repertoires in COVID-19. The data were produced by immunoSEQ multiplex PCR, yet TCRdb's version contains in-frame clones alone and is incomplete. The table includes 55,000 to 85,000 clones, roughly 86% detected once. Sequencing was done on a sample of peripheral blood. The receptors come from a woman in her 70s with acute or convalescent COVID-19.

The rearrangement uses TRBV18 and TRBJ1-4; D may be TRBD1 (5 bases). Germline CDR1 and CDR2: KGHSH and LQKENI. The CDR3 spans 15 residues. The V end was cut by 3 bases, the J end by 7 bases, with 15 bases between. DNA of the CDR3: TGTGCCAGCTCACCTCGGTCTCCTCAGGGTGAAAAACTGTTTTTT. This sequence encodes CASSPRSPQGEKLFF.

This clone was picked up one time. The chain couples TRBV18 to TRBJ1-1; D call uncertain. The V end was cut by 6 bases, the J end by 0 bases, with 14 bases between. Germline V gene sequence: CDR1 KGHSH, CDR2 LQKENI. There are 15 residues in the CDR3. In DNA form, the CDR3 reads TGTGCCAGCTCCGCCGTGTCCGGGATGAACACTGAAGCTTTCTTT. Residues: CASSAVSGMNTEAFF. Based on the CDR3 plus reference TRBV18 and TRBJ1-1, the full variable domain is NAGVMQNPRHLVRRRGQEARLRCSPMKGHSHVYWYRQLPEEGLKFMVYLQKENIIDESGMPKERFSAEFPKEGPSILRIQQVVRGDSAAYFCASSAVSGMNTEAFFGQGTRLTVV.

The chain couples TRBV4-3 to TRBJ1-6, with 7 nucleotides matching TRBD1. The CDR3 runs to 19 residues. The germline CDR1 and CDR2 sequences are LGHNA and YSLEER. The junction had 12 bases not matched to a gene; V was cut back by 0 bases and J by 4 bases. In DNA, the CDR3 is TGCGCCAGCAGCCAAGATTTACCCGGGACAGCTCTTTATAATTCACCCCTCCACTTT. Protein: CASSQDLPGTALYNSPLHF.

CDR3 residues: CASSLRYEQYF. The CDR3 region has the DNA TGTGCCAGCAGTCTCCGGTACGAGCAGTACTTC. The V gene is TRBV28, the J gene TRBJ2-7; D unclear. This CDR3 has 11 residues. Trimming cost V 5 bases and J 4 bases, with 6 bases left between them. Germline V CDR1 and CDR2: MDHEN, SYDVKM. The full variable domain, its missing parts supplied by reference TRBV28 and TRBJ2-7, is DVKVTQSSRYLVKRTGEKVFLECVQDMDHENMFWYRQDPGLGLRLIYFSYDVKMKEKGDIPEGYSVSREKKERFSLILESASTNQTSMYLCASSLRYEQYFGPGTRLTVT.

This clone was observed once. V is TRBV9 and J is TRBJ2-2; 9 nucleotides align to TRBD2. The CDR3 extends over 16 amino acids. V shed 2 bases, J shed 6 bases, and the junction held 8 bases outside the gene matches. Per the germline V gene, CDR1 is SGDLS and CDR2 is YYNGEE. The CDR3 is CASSVGGRAGAGELFF. CDR3 DNA: TGTGCCAGCAGCGTTGGCGGGAGGGCCGGCGCCGGGGAGCTGTTTTTT.

J is TRBJ2-3 and V is TRBV5-1; TRBD1 matches 8 bases. Germline CDR1 SGHRS, CDR2 YFSETQ. V shed 4 bases, J shed 4 bases, and the junction held 5 bases outside the gene matches. The length of the CDR3 is 14 residues. CDR3 nucleotide sequence: TGCGCCAGCAGCACAGGGGGTCGAGCAGATACGCAGTATTTT. Its translation: CASSTGGRADTQYF.

In this sample, this clone turned up a few times. V and J are TRBV14 and TRBJ2-1; D possibly corresponds to TRBD1 (6 bases). V lost 2 bases and J lost 7, with 18 bases in between. The CDR3 extends over 16 amino acids. Germline assignment: CDR1 SGHDN and CDR2 FVKESK. CDR3 sequence (DNA): TGTGCCAGCAGCCAAACCGATCTGACAGGCGCAAATGAGCAGTTCTTC. Amino acids: CASSQTDLTGANEQFF.

The gene calls are TRBV19 and TRBJ2-3; D perhaps matches TRBD1 (6 bases). Germline lookup yields CDR1 LNHDA and CDR2 SQIVND (reference sequence). V shed 5 bases and J shed 4 bases, with 16 bases lying between them. This CDR3 comprises 15 residues. CDR3 loop: CASSPQFGGADTQYF. Here the CDR3 DNA reads TGTGCCAGTAGTCCGCAATTTGGGGGCGCAGATACGCAGTATTTT.

The CDR3 DNA reads as TGCGCCAGCAGTGCCGGACACAGCAATCAGCCCCAGCATTTT. Residues: CASSAGHSNQPQHF. This sequence joins TRBV10-1 and TRBJ1-5, with D perhaps matching TRBD1 (5 bases). Germline loops: CDR1 WNHNN, CDR2 SYGVQD (reference sequence). CDR3 length: 14 amino acids. Between the trimmed V and J ends, which lost 4 bases and 1 base, there was a span of 8 bases.

The CDR3 nucleotides read TGTGCCAGCAGTTACTCCGGACAGGGACAAGAGACCCAGTACTTC. This sequence encodes CASSYSGQGQETQYF. V gene TRBV6-5 combines with J gene TRBJ2-5; 8 nucleotides align to TRBD1. The germline V gene has CDR1 MNHEY and CDR2 SVGAGI. V lost 0 bases and J lost 2; bases outside the gene matches: 2. This CDR3 has 15 residues.

This clone was seen a single time. V is TRBV28 and J is TRBJ1-2, with unresolved D. The germline CDR1 and CDR2 sequences are MDHEN and SYDVKM. The V gene lost 6 bases and the J gene lost 8 bases, with 10 bases spanning the gap. The CDR3 is 11 amino acids. As DNA, the CDR3 is TGTGCCAGCAGCTTAACCGGGGGCTACACCTTC. Its protein product is CASSLTGGYTF.

This clone was found a few times. The V and J genes are TRBV18 and TRBJ2-5; perhaps TRBD2 as D (5 bases). Germline CDR1 is KGHSH and CDR2 is LQKENI. The CDR3 spans 12 residues. V dropped 3 bases and J dropped 5 bases, with 7 bases sitting between them. CDR3 loop: CASSPPGETQYF. The CDR3 DNA reads as TGTGCCAGCTCACCCCCGGGGGAGACCCAGTACTTC.

The chain uses TRBV19 and TRBJ1-4; D might be TRBD1 (6 bases). The CDR3 spans 16 residues. Germline V CDR1 and CDR2: LNHDA, SQIVND (reference sequence). Trimming shortened V by 6 bases and J by 4 bases, and 18 bases separated the two germline ends. The CDR3 sequence: CASSPPGQTLNEKLFF. The DNA of the CDR3 is TGTGCCAGTAGCCCTCCCGGACAGACCCTTAATGAAAAACTGTTTTTT.

Only a few counts were recorded for this clone. The gene calls are TRBV7-2 and TRBJ2-2, with 15 bases fitting TRBD2. This CDR3 is 19 amino acids long. The ends lost 0 bases at V and 6 bases at J; junction bases unmatched: 8. The germline V gene encodes CDR1 SGHTA and CDR2 FQGNSA. CDR3 nucleotide sequence: TGTGCCAGCAGCTTAGCCCTACCAGGACTAGCGGGAGGGCCCGGGGAGCTGTTTTTT. Encoded protein: CASSLALPGLAGGPGELFF.

The V and J genes are TRBV11-2 and TRBJ2-3; the match to TRBD1 covers 8 bases. V lost 5 bases, J lost 2 bases, and 9 bases stayed unmatched. Germline CDR1 SGHAT, CDR2 FQNNGV. The CDR3 has 16 amino acids. The CDR3 loop reads CASSKGDRTITDTQYF. The CDR3, as DNA: TGTGCCAGCAGCAAAGGGGACAGGACAATCACAGATACGCAGTATTTT.

The V call is TRBV27, the J call TRBJ2-4; D might be TRBD2 (7 bases). Trimming pared 6 bases from V and 1 base from J, leaving 13 bases between. The CDR3 has 15 amino acids. Germline-derived CDR1 and CDR2 are MNHEY and SMNVEV (reference sequence). CDR3 in amino acids: CASRLGGAAKNIQYF. CDR3 DNA sequence: TGTGCCAGCAGGCTGGGGGGGGCGGCCAAAAACATTCAGTACTTC.

The V gene is TRBV6-5, the J gene TRBJ2-7; maybe TRBD2 (5 bases). CDR3 length: 13 amino acids. CDR1 is MNHEY and CDR2 is SVGAGI in the germline V gene. V lost 9 bases, J lost 1 base, and 13 bases lay in between. The CDR3 nucleotides are TGTGCCAGTGGAGGCAACCCGTCCTACGAGCAGTACTTC. It is translated as CASGGNPSYEQYF.

V is TRBV30 and J is TRBJ1-2, with 8 bases identical to TRBD1. Losses at the gene ends were 3 bases for V and 4 bases for J; bases not matched to a gene: 10. This CDR3 is 15 amino acids long. Germline V CDR1 and CDR2: GTSNPN, SVGIG (reference sequence). The CDR3 sequence is CAWSPDRGGGYGYTF. In nucleotides, the CDR3 is TGTGCCTGGAGCCCAGACAGGGGAGGGGGCTATGGCTACACCTTC.

The V call is TRBV5-4, the J call TRBJ2-5; 12 bases are a match to TRBD1. J lost 7 bases, V lost 5 bases, and 9 bases had no gene match. CDR3 length equals 15 residues. Germline CDR1 reads SGHNT; CDR2 reads YYREEE (reference sequence). CDR3 in amino acids: CASSYGTGGNGTQYF. The CDR3 DNA follows: TGTGCCAGCAGTTATGGGACAGGGGGCAACGGGACCCAGTACTTC.

This clone came up once. The chain uses TRBV7-6 and TRBJ2-1, with 11 bases matching TRBD2. This CDR3 has 17 amino acids. The junction had 10 bases not matched to a gene; V was cut back by 4 bases and J by 5 bases. The germline CDR1 and CDR2 sequences are SGHVS and FNYEAQ. The CDR3 coding sequence is TGTGCCAGCAGCTCAATCGCTTTAGCGGGAGGGAACAATGAGCAGTTCTTC. Translating it yields CASSSIALAGGNNEQFF.

This clone is categorized as medium-sized (0.01 to 0.1%). The V call is TRBV9, the J call TRBJ1-3, with 8 bases lining up with TRBD1. Germline-derived CDR1 and CDR2 are SGDLS and YYNGEE. V trimming: 4 bases; J trimming: 2 bases; junction bases outside the gene matches: 5. CDR3 length: 15 amino acids. The CDR3 DNA sequence: TGTGCCAGCAGCACTCTGACAGGGGCTGGAAACACCATATATTTT. It yields the protein CASSTLTGAGNTIYF.

In this sample, this clone turned up once. This chain links TRBV6-6 with TRBJ2-2; D ambiguous. CDR3 length equals 12 residues. CDR1 is MNHNY, CDR2 SVGAGI, per germline (reference sequence). V gave up 7 bases and J gave up 7 bases, with 10 bases separating them. CDR3 DNA: TGTGCCAGCACCCCACCGGGCGGGGAGCTGTTTTTT. Translated: CASTPPGGELFF.